The next 21 T cell receptor beta chains were all read from a single sample in a study of early T cells in non-severe SARS-CoV-2 infection. Each CDR3 protein gets one entry after TCRdb re-called the 5' RACE reads with MiXCR. The sample consists of about 30,000 distinct CDR3 sequences, approximately 7% of them appearing once. The material sequenced was whole blood. These receptors were collected from an adult who was a healthcare worker with PCR-confirmed SARS-CoV-2 infection or an uninfected control (not recorded which).

This clonotype was detected ten times or more. This chain links TRBV7-2 with TRBJ2-2; 7 bases match TRBD1. V trimming: 7 bases; J trimming: 4 bases; junction bases outside the gene matches: 6. Germline V gene sequence: CDR1 SGHTA, CDR2 FQGNSA. The CDR3 spans 14 residues. The CDR3 is CASTPAGGTGELFF. The CDR3 DNA reads as TGTGCCAGCACCCCGGCAGGGGGCACCGGGGAGCTGTTTTTT.

This clonotype was recorded a few times. V gene TRBV5-4 combines with J gene TRBJ2-1; D gene uncertain. Germline lookup yields CDR1 SGHNT and CDR2 YYREEE (reference sequence). This CDR3 region has 12 residues. V gave up 0 bases and J gave up 10 bases, with 8 bases separating them. CDR3 sequence (DNA): TGTGCCAGCAGCTTGGCGGTTCAGGAGCAGTTCTTC. This encodes CASSLAVQEQFF.

To note about this clonotype: This could be a read error, since a much larger clone is one nucleotide away. This rearrangement joins TRBV10-3 to TRBJ1-2, with D tentatively TRBD1 (5 bases). The CDR3 length is 14 residues. Germline V gene sequence: CDR1 ENHRY, CDR2 SYGVKD. The CDR3 DNA reads as TGTGCCGTCTCCCGGGACCGTGGTTTGGGCGGCTGCACCTTC. Amino acids: CAVSRDRGLGGCTF.

This clonotype was counted at least ten times. This chain connects TRBV12-3 or TRBV12-4 to TRBJ2-1, with 7 positions matching TRBD2. The ends lost 6 bases at V and 7 bases at J; junction bases unmatched: 3. This CDR3 region has 12 residues. The CDR3 protein is CASRRSGNEQFF. CDR3 nucleotides: TGTGCCAGCAGACGTAGCGGGAATGAGCAGTTCTTC.

This clonotype has a count of ten or more. The V and J genes are TRBV18 and TRBJ2-3; no clear D gene. Germline V lookup: CDR1 KGHSH, CDR2 LQKENI. Trimming pared 3 bases from V and 1 base from J, leaving 5 bases between. This CDR3 is built from 13 residues. CDR3 region: CASSPWGTDTQYF. The CDR3 nucleotides read TGTGCCAGCTCACCGTGGGGCACAGATACGCAGTATTTT.

This clonotype has just a few counts. At one end the junction does not follow the germline gene, possibly because of a read error. The chain recombines TRBV18 with TRBJ2-5; D ambiguous. CDR3 length equals 12 residues. Germline V gives CDR1 KGHSH, CDR2 LQKENI. The chain's CDR3 is CACSPSQETQYF. Written as DNA, the CDR3 is TGTGCCTGCTCACCATCCCAAGAGACCCAGTACTTC.

This clonotype was counted a few times. The rearrangement links TRBV9 to TRBJ2-1, with 12 bases that match TRBD2. CDR3 length: 16 amino acids. The J segment lost 2 bases and the V segment lost 0 bases, leaving 0 bases of the junction unmatched. The germline gives CDR1 SGDLS, CDR2 YYNGEE. The CDR3 is CASSVGTSGTYNEQFF. CDR3 coding DNA: TGTGCCAGCAGCGTAGGGACTAGCGGGACCTACAATGAGCAGTTCTTC.

There are many counts of this clonotype. This chain uses TRBV19 with TRBJ2-1, with TRBD2 matching over 9 bases. This CDR3 has 15 residues. Germline loops: CDR1 LNHDA, CDR2 SQIVND (reference sequence). With V trimmed by 8 bases and J by 3 bases, 8 bases remained unmatched. The CDR3 loop is CASGLRGGIYNEQFF. In DNA, the CDR3 is TGTGCCAGTGGACTGCGGGGGGGGATCTACAATGAGCAGTTCTTC.

This clonotype was seen many times. The V and J genes are TRBV11-2 and TRBJ2-4; the D gene is possibly TRBD1 (5 bases). Germline V gene data show CDR1 as SGHAT and CDR2 as FQNNGV. V was shortened by 0 bases and J by 7 bases, with 13 bases between the two germline ends. The CDR3 spans 15 residues. The CDR3 DNA sequence: TGTGCCAGCAGCTTAGAGGCCAGGGTGGGGAACATTCAGTACTTC. Protein sequence: CASSLEARVGNIQYF.

V gene TRBV5-1 combines with J gene TRBJ1-5; D is perhaps TRBD1 (6 bases). The germline V and J ends were trimmed by 3 bases and 0 bases, with 10 bases remaining between them. Germline V gene lookup returns CDR1 SGHRS and CDR2 YFSETQ. The CDR3 is 15 amino acids. The CDR3: CASSSRQDSNQPQHF. DNA of the CDR3: TGCGCCAGCAGCTCAAGACAGGATAGCAATCAGCCCCAGCATTTT.

CDR3 coding DNA: TGTGCCATCAGTGACCCTCCCGGAGGGGTCACAGATACGCAGTATTTT. Its translation is CAISDPPGGVTDTQYF. The chain links TRBV10-3 to TRBJ2-3; maybe TRBD2 (6 bases). Per germline, CDR1 ENHRY and CDR2 SYGVKD. The CDR3 length is 16 residues. The V end was cut by 3 bases, the J end by 2 bases, with 15 bases between.

This clonotype was seen a handful of times. The chain is built from TRBV4-2 and TRBJ2-3, with 12 nucleotides matching TRBD2. Germline V gene data show CDR1 as LGHNA and CDR2 as YNFKEQ. The CDR3 sequence is 18 residues long. With V trimmed by 5 bases and J by 2 bases, 11 bases remained unmatched. The CDR3 region is CASSKTTTSGGYTDTQYF. CDR3 nucleotides: TGTGCCAGCAGCAAGACAACCACTAGCGGGGGGTACACAGATACGCAGTATTTT.

This clonotype was counted at least ten times. The chain joins TRBV6-6 to TRBJ1-2, with D maybe TRBD1 (6 bases). Trimming shortened V by 0 bases and J by 7 bases, and 27 bases separated the two germline ends. Per the germline V gene, CDR1 is MNHNY and CDR2 is SVGAGI (reference sequence). This CDR3 has 19 residues. The CDR3 coding sequence is TGTGCCAGCAGTTACTCGAGGATTAACCGGGACACCTCCTCTCGTGGCTACACCTTC. Amino acid sequence: CASSYSRINRDTSSRGYTF.

This clonotype has only a few counts. The chain joins TRBV19 to TRBJ2-3; D is ambiguous. The germline V gene has CDR1 LNHDA and CDR2 SQIVND (reference sequence). V shed 1 base and J shed 3 bases, with 5 bases lying between them. This CDR3 region has 13 residues. The CDR3 bases are TGTGCCAGTAGTATAGGCCTTACAGATACGCAGTATTTT. Encoded protein: CASSIGLTDTQYF.

This clonotype was counted many times. V gene TRBV7-9 combines with J gene TRBJ1-1; no reliable D call. The V end lost 5 bases, the J end lost 3 bases, and 25 bases lay between the germline ends. Germline V gives CDR1 SEHNR, CDR2 FQNEAQ (reference sequence). The CDR3 has 18 residues. The CDR3 sequence is CASSPGGRTSPRYTEAFF. Written as DNA, the CDR3 is TGTGCCAGCAGCCCCGGAGGCAGAACGTCTCCTCGGTACACTGAAGCTTTCTTT. Variable domain in full (rest from reference TRBV7-9 and TRBJ1-1): DTGVSQNPRHKITKRGQNVTFRCDPISEHNRLYWYRQTLGQGPEFLTYFQNEAQLEKSRLLSDRFSAERPKGSFSTLEIQRTEQGDSAMYLCASSPGGRTSPRYTEAFFGQGTRLTVV.

In regard to this clonotype: This may arise from a read error, as a much more abundant clone is one base away. V is TRBV6-2 or TRBV6-3 and J is TRBJ2-7; 7 bases agree with TRBD2. The CDR3 sequence is 14 residues long. V shed 7 bases, J shed 3 bases, and the junction held 9 bases outside the gene matches. Germline V gives CDR1 MNHEY, CDR2 SVGEGT. Here the CDR3 DNA reads TGTGCCAGCACCTCAGCGGGGACTCTCTACGAGCAGTACTTC. The encoded protein is CASTSAGTLYEQYF.

The rearrangement uses TRBV5-4 and TRBJ2-1; TRBD2 aligns across 7 bases. Germline V gives CDR1 SGHNT, CDR2 YYREEE (reference sequence). CDR3 length: 15 amino acids. The trim removed 4 bases at V and 4 bases at J, leaving 8 bases unmatched. The CDR3 bases are TGTGCCAGCAGCCCGGTCAGCGGGGAATACAATGAGCAGTTCTTC. The encoded protein is CASSPVSGEYNEQFF.

In its sample, this clonotype was seen many times. The chain uses TRBV28 and TRBJ2-5; 7 bases fit TRBD2. The V gene's germline CDR1 is MDHEN and CDR2 SYDVKM. CDR3 size: 14 residues. The ends lost 7 bases at V and 5 bases at J; junction bases unmatched: 10. CDR3 sequence (DNA): TGTGCCAGCACCCTCGGGGAGGGGCTGGAGACCCAGTACTTC. Translating gives CASTLGEGLETQYF.

The chain is built from TRBV19 and TRBJ1-4; D perhaps matches TRBD1 (6 bases). Germline V gives CDR1 LNHDA, CDR2 SQIVND (reference sequence). Trimming removed 6 bases from V and 6 bases from J, with 14 bases in between. This CDR3 has 14 amino acids. CDR3 sequence reads: CASREQGVDEKLFF. In nucleotides, the CDR3 is TGTGCCAGTAGGGAACAGGGTGTCGATGAAAAACTGTTTTTT.

V is TRBV27 and J is TRBJ2-1, with 7 bases fitting TRBD1. The germline V gene encodes CDR1 MNHEY and CDR2 SMNVEV (reference sequence). This CDR3 comprises 17 residues. The trim removed 5 bases at V and 8 bases at J, leaving 18 bases unmatched. The CDR3 DNA is TGTGCCAGCAGTCATCAAACCGGGACAGTACAATACGATGAGCAGTTCTTC. It is translated as CASSHQTGTVQYDEQFF.

Many counts were recorded for this clonotype. Here the CDR3 reads CASSFGQGSGEKLFF. CDR3 coding DNA: TGTGCCAGCAGCTTCGGACAGGGGTCGGGTGAAAAACTGTTTTTT. This rearrangement joins TRBV7-9 to TRBJ1-4; 9 nucleotides match TRBD1. With V trimmed by 3 bases and J by 7 bases, 6 bases remained unmatched. This CDR3 contains 15 residues. Looked up from germline, CDR1 is SEHNR and CDR2 is FQNEAQ (reference sequence).